This T cell receptor beta chain came from a study of CD8+ T cells in alopecia areata. RNA was isolated and reverse transcribed to cDNA, the sequencing template. This table comes from immunoSEQ multiplex PCR, and its TCRdb copy is limited to in-frame clones, with some not included. The sample yields hundreds of thousands of clones, roughly two thirds seen once. Germline V lookup: CDR1 SGHVS, CDR2 FNYEAQ. The CDR3 has 13 amino acids. Trimming removed 5 bases from V and 4 bases from J; junction bases left unmatched: 4. Material: CD4+ T cells sorted from blood, obtained at week 0. The chain couples TRBV7-6 to TRBJ2-5, with 7 bases lining up with TRBD1. The sequence derives from a human donor with alopecia areata. CDR3 coding DNA: TGTGCCAGCAGCCCCGGACAGGTAGAGACCCAGTACTTC. This codes for CASSPGQVETQYF.